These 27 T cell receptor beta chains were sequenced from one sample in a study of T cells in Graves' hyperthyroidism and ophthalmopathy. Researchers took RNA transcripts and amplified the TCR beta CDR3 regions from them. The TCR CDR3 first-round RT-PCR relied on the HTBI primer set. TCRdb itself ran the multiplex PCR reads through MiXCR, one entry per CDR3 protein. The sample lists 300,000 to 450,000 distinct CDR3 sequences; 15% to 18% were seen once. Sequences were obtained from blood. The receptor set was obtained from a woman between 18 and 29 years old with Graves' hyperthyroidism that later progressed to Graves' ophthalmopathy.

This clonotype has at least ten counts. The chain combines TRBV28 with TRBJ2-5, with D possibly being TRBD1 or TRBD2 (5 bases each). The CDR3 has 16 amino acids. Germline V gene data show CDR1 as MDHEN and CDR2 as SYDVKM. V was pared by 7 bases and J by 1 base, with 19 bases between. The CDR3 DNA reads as TGTGCCAGCAACCCATATTCAGGGAGCACCCAAGAGACCCAGTACTTC. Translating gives CASNPYSGSTQETQYF.

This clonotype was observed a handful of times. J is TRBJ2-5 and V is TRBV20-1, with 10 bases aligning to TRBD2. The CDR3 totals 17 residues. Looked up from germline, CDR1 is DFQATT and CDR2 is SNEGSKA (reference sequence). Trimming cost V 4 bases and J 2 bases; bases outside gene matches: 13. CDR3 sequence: CSAKGRAGGPLQETQYF. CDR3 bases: TGCAGTGCTAAAGGGCGAGCGGGAGGGCCTTTGCAAGAGACCCAGTACTTC.

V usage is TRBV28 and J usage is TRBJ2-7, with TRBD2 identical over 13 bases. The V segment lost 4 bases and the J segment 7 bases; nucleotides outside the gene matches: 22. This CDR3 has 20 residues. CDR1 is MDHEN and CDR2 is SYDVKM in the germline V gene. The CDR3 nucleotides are TGTGCCAGCAGTTGGCACAGGGACAGAGAGACCGGACTAGCGGGAGCGGAGCAGTACTTC. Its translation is CASSWHRDRETGLAGAEQYF.

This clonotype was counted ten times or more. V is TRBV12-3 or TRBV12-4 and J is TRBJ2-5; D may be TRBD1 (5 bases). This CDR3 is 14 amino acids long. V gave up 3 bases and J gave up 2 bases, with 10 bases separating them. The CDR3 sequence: CASSFMGPQETQYF. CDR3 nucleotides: TGTGCCAGCAGTTTCATGGGGCCTCAAGAGACCCAGTACTTC.

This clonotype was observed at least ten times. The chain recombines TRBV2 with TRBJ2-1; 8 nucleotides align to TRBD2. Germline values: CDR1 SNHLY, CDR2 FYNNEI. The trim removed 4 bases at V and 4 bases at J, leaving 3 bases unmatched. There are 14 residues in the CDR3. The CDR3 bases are TGTGCCAGCAGTGGACTAGCGCCGTACAATGAGCAGTTCTTC. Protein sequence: CASSGLAPYNEQFF.

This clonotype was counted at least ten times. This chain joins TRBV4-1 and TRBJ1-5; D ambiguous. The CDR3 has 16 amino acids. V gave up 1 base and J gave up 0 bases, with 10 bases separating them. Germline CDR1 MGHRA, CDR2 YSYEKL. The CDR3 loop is CASSQGRAGSNQPQHF. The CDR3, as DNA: TGCGCCAGCAGCCAAGGAAGGGCAGGTAGCAATCAGCCCCAGCATTTT.

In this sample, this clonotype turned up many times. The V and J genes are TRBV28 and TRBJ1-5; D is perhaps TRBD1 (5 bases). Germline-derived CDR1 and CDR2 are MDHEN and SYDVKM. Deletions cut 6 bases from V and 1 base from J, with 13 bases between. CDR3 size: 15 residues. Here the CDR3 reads CASSQGQGSNQPQHF. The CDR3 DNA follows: TGTGCCAGCAGCCAAGGGCAGGGCAGCAATCAGCCCCAGCATTTT.

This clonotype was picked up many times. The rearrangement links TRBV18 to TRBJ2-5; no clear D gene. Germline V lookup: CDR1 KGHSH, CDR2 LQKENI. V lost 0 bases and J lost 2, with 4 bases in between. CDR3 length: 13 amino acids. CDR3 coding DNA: TGTGCCAGCTCACCACCCACTCAAGAGACCCAGTACTTC. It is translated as CASSPPTQETQYF.

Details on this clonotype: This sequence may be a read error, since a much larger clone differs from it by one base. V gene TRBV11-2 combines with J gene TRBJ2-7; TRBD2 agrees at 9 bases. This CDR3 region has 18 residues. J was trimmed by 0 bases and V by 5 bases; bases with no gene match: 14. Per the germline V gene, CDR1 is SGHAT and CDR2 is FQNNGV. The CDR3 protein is CASSPFVVSGGSSYEQYF. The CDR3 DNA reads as TGTGCCAGCAGCCCCTTCGTGGTTAGCGGGGGAAGCTCCTACGAGCAGTACTTC. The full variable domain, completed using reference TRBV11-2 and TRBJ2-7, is EAGVAQSPRYKIIEKRQSVAFWCNPISGHATLYWYQQILGQGPKLLIQFQNNGVVDDSQLPKDRFSAERLKGVDSTLKIQPAKLEDSAVYLCASSPFVVSGGSSYEQYFGPGTRLTVT.

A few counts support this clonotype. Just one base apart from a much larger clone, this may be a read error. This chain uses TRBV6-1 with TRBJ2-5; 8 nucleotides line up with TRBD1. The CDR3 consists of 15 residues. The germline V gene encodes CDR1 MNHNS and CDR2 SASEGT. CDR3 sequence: CARSEIQGARETQYF. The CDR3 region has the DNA TGTGCCCGCAGTGAAATCCAGGGGGCGAGAGAGACCCAGTACTTC.

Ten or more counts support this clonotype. The CDR3 sequence: CASSLGGGSGRGTQYF. DNA for the CDR3: TGTGCCAGCAGCTTAGGGGGGGGTAGCGGGAGGGGGACCCAGTACTTC. This chain joins TRBV7-2 and TRBJ2-5; TRBD2 agrees at 11 bases. The V and J ends lost 1 base and 7 bases, in that order; junction bases with no gene match: 8. This CDR3 is 16 amino acids long. Germline V gene lookup returns CDR1 SGHTA and CDR2 FQGNSA.

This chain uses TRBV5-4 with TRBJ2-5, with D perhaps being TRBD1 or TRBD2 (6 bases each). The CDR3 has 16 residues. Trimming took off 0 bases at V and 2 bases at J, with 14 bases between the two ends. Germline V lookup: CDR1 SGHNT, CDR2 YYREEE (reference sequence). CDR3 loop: CASSLGGAGPQETQYF. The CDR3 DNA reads TGTGCCAGCAGCTTGGGGGGGGCCGGACCTCAAGAGACCCAGTACTTC.

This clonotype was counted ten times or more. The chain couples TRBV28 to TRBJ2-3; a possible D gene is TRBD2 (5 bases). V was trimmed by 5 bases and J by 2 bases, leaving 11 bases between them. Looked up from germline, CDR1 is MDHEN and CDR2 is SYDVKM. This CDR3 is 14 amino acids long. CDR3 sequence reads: CASSITGSTDTQYF. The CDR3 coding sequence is TGTGCCAGCAGTATAACGGGGTCCACAGATACGCAGTATTTT.

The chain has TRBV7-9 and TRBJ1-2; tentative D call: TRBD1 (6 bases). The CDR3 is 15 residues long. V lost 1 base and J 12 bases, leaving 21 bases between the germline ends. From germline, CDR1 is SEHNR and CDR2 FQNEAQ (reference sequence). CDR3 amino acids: CASSLVYDRTTFHTF. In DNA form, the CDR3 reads TGTGCCAGCAGCTTAGTCTACGACAGGACGACGTTTCACACCTTC.

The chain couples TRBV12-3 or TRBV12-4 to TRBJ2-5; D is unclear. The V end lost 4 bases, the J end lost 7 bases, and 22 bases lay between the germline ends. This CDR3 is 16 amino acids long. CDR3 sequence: CASSYVLIPDSRTQYF. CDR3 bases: TGTGCCAGCAGTTACGTATTAATTCCTGATAGTCGGACCCAGTACTTC.

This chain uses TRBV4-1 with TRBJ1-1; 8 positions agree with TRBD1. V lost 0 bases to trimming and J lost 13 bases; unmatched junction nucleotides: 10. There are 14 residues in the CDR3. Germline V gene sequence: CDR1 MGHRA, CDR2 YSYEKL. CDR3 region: CASSQDRGTGLGFF. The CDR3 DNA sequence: TGCGCCAGCAGCCAAGATAGGGGGACAGGCCTGGGTTTCTTT.

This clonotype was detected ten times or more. CDR3 sequence: CASSHGRARVGSGRYEQYF. The CDR3 coding sequence is TGTGCCAGCAGCCACGGGCGGGCCCGGGTTGGTAGCGGCCGGTACGAGCAGTACTTC. The chain has TRBV6-1 and TRBJ2-7; a possible D gene is TRBD2 (6 bases). The CDR3 loop spans 19 amino acids. Germline V lookup: CDR1 MNHNS, CDR2 SASEGT. V shed 6 bases and J shed 4 bases, with 31 bases lying between them.

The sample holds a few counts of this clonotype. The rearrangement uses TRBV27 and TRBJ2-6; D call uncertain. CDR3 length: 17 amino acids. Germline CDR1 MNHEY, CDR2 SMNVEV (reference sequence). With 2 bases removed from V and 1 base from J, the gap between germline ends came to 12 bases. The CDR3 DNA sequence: TGTGCCAGCAGTTTAAGGGTTTTCCTGTCTGGGGCCAACGTCCTGACTTTC. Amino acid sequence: CASSLRVFLSGANVLTF.

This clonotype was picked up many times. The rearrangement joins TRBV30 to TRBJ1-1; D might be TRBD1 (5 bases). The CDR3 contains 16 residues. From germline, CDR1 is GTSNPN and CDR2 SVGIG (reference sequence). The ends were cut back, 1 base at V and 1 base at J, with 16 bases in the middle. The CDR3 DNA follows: TGTGCCTGGAGTGCTGACAGTACCAAGGGGAACACTGAAGCTTTCTTT. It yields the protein CAWSADSTKGNTEAFF.

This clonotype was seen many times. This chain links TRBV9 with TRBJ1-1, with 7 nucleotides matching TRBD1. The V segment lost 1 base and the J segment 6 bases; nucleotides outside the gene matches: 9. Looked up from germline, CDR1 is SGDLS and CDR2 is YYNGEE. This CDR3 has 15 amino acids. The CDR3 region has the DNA TGTGCCAGCAGCGTATACGGACAGGAGGGCGCTGAAGCTTTCTTT. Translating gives CASSVYGQEGAEAFF.

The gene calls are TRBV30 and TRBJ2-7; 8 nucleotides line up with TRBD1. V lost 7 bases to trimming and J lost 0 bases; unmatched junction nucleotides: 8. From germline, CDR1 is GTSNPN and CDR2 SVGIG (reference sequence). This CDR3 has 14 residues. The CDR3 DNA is TGTGCCTCCAAGAGCCAGGGGGCCTCCTACGAGCAGTACTTC. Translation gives CASKSQGASYEQYF.

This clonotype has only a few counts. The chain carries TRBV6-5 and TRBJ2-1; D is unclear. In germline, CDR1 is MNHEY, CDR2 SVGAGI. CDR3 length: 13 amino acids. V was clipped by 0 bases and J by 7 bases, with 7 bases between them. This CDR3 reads CASSYSIHNEQFF. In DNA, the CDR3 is TGTGCCAGCAGTTACTCGATCCATAATGAGCAGTTCTTC.

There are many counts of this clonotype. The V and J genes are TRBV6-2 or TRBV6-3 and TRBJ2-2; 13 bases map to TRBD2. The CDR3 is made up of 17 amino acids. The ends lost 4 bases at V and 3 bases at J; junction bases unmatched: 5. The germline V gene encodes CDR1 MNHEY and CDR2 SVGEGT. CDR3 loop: CASSSRGLAGDTGELFF. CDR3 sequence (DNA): TGTGCCAGCAGTTCCCGAGGACTAGCGGGGGACACCGGGGAGCTGTTTTTT.

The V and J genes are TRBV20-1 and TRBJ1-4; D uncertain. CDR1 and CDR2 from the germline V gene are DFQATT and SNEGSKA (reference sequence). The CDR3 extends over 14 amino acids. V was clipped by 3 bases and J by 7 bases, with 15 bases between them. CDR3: CSASPSNKGEKLFF. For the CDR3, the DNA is TGCAGTGCTAGCCCGTCGAATAAGGGTGAAAAACTGTTTTTT.

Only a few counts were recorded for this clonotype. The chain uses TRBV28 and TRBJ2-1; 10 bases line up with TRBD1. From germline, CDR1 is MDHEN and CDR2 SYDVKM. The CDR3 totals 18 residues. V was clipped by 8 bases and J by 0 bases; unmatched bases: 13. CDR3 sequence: CASGTGTGAAHSYNEQFF. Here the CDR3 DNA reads TGTGCCAGCGGGACCGGGACAGGGGCCGCTCACTCCTACAATGAGCAGTTCTTC. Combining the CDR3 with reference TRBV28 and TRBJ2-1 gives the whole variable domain DVKVTQSSRYLVKRTGEKVFLECVQDMDHENMFWYRQDPGLGLRLIYFSYDVKMKEKGDIPEGYSVSREKKERFSLILESASTNQTSMYLCASGTGTGAAHSYNEQFFGPGTRLTVL.

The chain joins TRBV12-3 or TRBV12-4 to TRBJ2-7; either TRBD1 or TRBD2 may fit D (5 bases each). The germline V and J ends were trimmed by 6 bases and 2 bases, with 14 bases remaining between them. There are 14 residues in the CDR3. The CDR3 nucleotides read TGTGCCAGCAGCTGGGGACGGAACCCCTACGAGCAGTACTTC. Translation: CASSWGRNPYEQYF.

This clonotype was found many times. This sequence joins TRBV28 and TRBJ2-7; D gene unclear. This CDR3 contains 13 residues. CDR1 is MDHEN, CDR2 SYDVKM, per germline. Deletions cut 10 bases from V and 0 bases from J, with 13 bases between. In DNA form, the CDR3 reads TGTGCCACTCAAGGTCCAGTCTCCTACGAGCAGTACTTC. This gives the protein CATQGPVSYEQYF.